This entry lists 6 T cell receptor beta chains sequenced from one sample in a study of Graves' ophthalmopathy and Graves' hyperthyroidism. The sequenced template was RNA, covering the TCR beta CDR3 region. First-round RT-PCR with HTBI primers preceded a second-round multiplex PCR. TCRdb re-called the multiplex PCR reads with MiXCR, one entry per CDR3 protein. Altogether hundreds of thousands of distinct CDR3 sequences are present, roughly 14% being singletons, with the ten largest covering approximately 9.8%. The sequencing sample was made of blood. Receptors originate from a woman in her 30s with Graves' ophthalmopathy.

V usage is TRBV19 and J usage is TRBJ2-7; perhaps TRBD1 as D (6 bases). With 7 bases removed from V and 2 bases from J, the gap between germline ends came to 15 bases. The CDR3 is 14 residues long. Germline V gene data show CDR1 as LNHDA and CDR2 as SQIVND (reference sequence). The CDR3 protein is CASKVGDIAYEQYF. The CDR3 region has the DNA TGTGCCAGTAAGGTCGGGGACATCGCCTACGAGCAGTACTTC.

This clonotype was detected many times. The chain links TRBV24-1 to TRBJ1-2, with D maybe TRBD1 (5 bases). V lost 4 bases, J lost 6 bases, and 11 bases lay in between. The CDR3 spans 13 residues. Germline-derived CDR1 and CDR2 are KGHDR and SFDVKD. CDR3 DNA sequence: TGTGCCACCAGTGACCCGGGGCTCGATGGCTACACCTTC. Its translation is CATSDPGLDGYTF.

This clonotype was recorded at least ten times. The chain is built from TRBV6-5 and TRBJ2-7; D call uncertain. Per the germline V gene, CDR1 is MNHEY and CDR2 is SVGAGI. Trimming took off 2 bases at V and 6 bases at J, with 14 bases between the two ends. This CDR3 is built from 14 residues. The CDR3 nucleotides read TGTGCCAGCAGTTACAACCCGTCCCAGCTCGAGCAGTACTTC. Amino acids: CASSYNPSQLEQYF.

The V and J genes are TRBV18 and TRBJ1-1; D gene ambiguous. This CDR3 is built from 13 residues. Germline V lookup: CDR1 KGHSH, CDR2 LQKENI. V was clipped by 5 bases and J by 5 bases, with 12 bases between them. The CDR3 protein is CASSSVSRTEAFF. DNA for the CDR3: TGTGCCAGCTCAAGCGTATCTCGGACTGAAGCTTTCTTT.

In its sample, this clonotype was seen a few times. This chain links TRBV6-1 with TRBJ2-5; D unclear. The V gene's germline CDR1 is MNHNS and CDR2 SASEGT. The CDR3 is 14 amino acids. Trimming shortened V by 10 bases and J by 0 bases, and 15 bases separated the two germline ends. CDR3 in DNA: TGTGCCACCCTGGATAGCCCCAACCAAGAGACCCAGTACTTC. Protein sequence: CATLDSPNQETQYF.

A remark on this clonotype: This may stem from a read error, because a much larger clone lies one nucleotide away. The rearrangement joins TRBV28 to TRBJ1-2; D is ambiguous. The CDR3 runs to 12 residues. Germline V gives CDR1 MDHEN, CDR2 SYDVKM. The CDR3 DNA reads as TGTGCCAGCAGTTTATACGAGTATGGCCACACCTTC. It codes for CASSLYEYGHTF.